The source of this T cell receptor (beta chain) is a study of cytomegalovirus exposure and HLA in healthy donors. The PCR made use of 60 Vbeta and 13 Jbeta primers. Generated by immunoSEQ multiplex PCR, the TCRdb table keeps only in-frame clones and is missing some. The table has around 99,000 clones, less than 80% seen once. Deletions cut 0 bases from V and 6 bases from J, with 6 bases between. Germline V gene data show CDR1 as MNHEY and CDR2 as SMNVEV (reference sequence). The CDR3 loop spans 13 amino acids. J is TRBJ1-5 and V is TRBV27; D gene unclear. Sequencing input: PBMCs. The receptor was isolated from a woman aged 45-65 years in good health and CMV-seropositive. The CDR3 DNA reads as TGTGCCAGCAGTTTATCGGGAGGTCAGCCCCAGCATTTT. Its protein product is CASSLSGGQPQHF.